This T cell receptor beta chain was recovered during a study of CD4 and CD8 cells across lung adenocarcinoma regions. TCRdb called the PCR reads again in MiXCR, with one record for every CDR3 protein. This sample has tens of thousands of distinct CDR3 sequences; roughly 50% occur once, and the top ten carry under 35%. The CDR3 length is 17 residues. Trimming shortened V by 7 bases and J by 0 bases, and 19 bases separated the two germline ends. CDR1 and CDR2 from the germline V gene are SGHKS and YYEKEE (reference sequence). Samples came from patients with localized non-small cell lung adenocarcinoma.

The sample consisted of CD8+ T cells from the center of a lung tumor. This chain links TRBV5-5 with TRBJ2-2, with D possibly matching TRBD2 (6 bases). This sequence originates from a female donor with lung adenocarcinoma. The CD4 and CD8 labels of this study may be unreliable. The chain's CDR3 is CASARDLASTNTGELFF. In DNA form, the CDR3 reads TGTGCCAGCGCCAGGGACCTAGCGTCTACGAACACCGGGGAGCTGTTTTTT.